One sample yielded the 16 T cell receptor beta chains listed below, sequenced in a study of identical twins. MiXCR, run by TCRdb on the 5' RACE reads, gives a single entry per CDR3 protein. The data contain hundreds of thousands of distinct CDR3 sequences, 18% of them singletons. The data also belong to a second study, concerning T cells expressing NK-cell markers.

Sample: PBMCs. The receptors stem from a woman aged 18-29 years in good health.

This clonotype was recorded at least ten times. This chain uses TRBV7-7 with TRBJ2-2; no reliable D call. The V and J ends lost 5 bases and 1 base respectively, with 11 bases between them. The CDR3 covers 15 residues. Per the germline V gene, CDR1 is SSHAT and CDR2 is FNYEAQ (reference sequence). The CDR3 region has the DNA TGTGCCAGCAGCCCCACAACCGGGAACACCGGGGAGCTGTTTTTT. Its translation: CASSPTTGNTGELFF.

The V gene is TRBV20-1, the J gene TRBJ2-7, with 10 bases matching TRBD2. From germline, CDR1 is DFQATT and CDR2 SNEGSKA (reference sequence). The length of the CDR3 is 14 residues. V gave up 3 bases and J gave up 7 bases; unmatched junction bases: 9. CDR3 DNA sequence: TGCAGTGCTAGTCGGGCTAGCGGGAGATCGGAGCAGTACTTC. It translates to CSASRASGRSEQYF.

This clonotype showed up just a few times. The chain links TRBV20-1 to TRBJ2-3; 7 bases are a match to TRBD1. CDR3 length: 14 amino acids. The V gene's germline CDR1 is DFQATT and CDR2 SNEGSKA (reference sequence). V dropped 1 base and J dropped 5; count of bases not matched to a gene: 6. The CDR3 bases are TGCAGTGCTAGAGCACAGGGGTTTAAAGATACGCAGTATTTT. It yields the protein CSARAQGFKDTQYF.

The rearrangement links TRBV2 to TRBJ2-5; D might be TRBD2 (5 bases). Between the trimmed V and J ends, which lost 3 bases and 1 base, there was a span of 9 bases. The CDR3 extends over 14 amino acids. Per germline, CDR1 SNHLY and CDR2 FYNNEI. In DNA, the CDR3 is TGTGCCAGCAGTGAGGGAGACTTCCAAGAGACCCAGTACTTC. Translation gives CASSEGDFQETQYF.

This clonotype showed up just a few times. The chain is built from TRBV7-2 and TRBJ2-1, with 10 positions matching TRBD1. Germline CDR1 and CDR2: SGHTA and FQGNSA. Germline trimming cut 1 base from V and 8 bases from J; bases unmatched to any gene: 8. This CDR3 has 16 amino acids. Here the CDR3 reads CASSLVGTGVMDEQFF. CDR3 DNA sequence: TGTGCCAGCAGCTTAGTCGGGACAGGGGTGATGGATGAGCAGTTCTTC.

The chain is built from TRBV10-3 and TRBJ2-1; perhaps D is TRBD1 or TRBD2 (5 bases each). This CDR3 is 12 amino acids long. V was cut by 3 bases and J by 8 bases, with 8 bases left in between. Germline V gene data show CDR1 as ENHRY and CDR2 as SYGVKD. Written as DNA, the CDR3 is TGTGCCATCAGTGATAGAGGGGATGAGCAGTTCTTC. Translation gives CAISDRGDEQFF.

The rearrangement uses TRBV15 and TRBJ2-7, with D uncertain. This CDR3 region has 14 residues. The V and J ends lost 1 base and 3 bases respectively, with 10 bases between them. CDR1 is LNHNV and CDR2 is YYDKDF in the germline V gene (reference sequence). The CDR3 protein is CATSRATENYEQYF. The CDR3 DNA follows: TGTGCCACCAGCAGAGCTACAGAAAACTACGAGCAGTACTTC.

The rearrangement uses TRBV7-6 and TRBJ2-5, with D uncertain. Germline lookup yields CDR1 SGHVS and CDR2 FNYEAQ. Trimming cost V 6 bases and J 4 bases, with 12 bases left between them. The CDR3 length is 13 residues. CDR3 region: CASRSGPSETQYF. For the CDR3, the DNA is TGTGCCAGCAGATCCGGGCCCTCAGAGACCCAGTACTTC. The full variable domain, rest sourced from reference TRBV7-6 and TRBJ2-5, is GAGVSQSPRYKVTKRGQDVALRCDPISGHVSLYWYRQALGQGPEFLTYFNYEAQQDKSGLPNDRFSAERPEGSISTLTIQRTEQRDSAMYRCASRSGPSETQYFGPGTRLLVL.

This clonotype has a handful of counts. The chain recombines TRBV5-6 with TRBJ2-5; no clear D gene. CDR3 length equals 12 residues. Germline V lookup: CDR1 SGHDT, CDR2 YYEEEE. Trimming removed 4 bases at V and 5 bases at J, with 9 bases between. CDR3 amino acids: CASSGSGETQYF. DNA of the CDR3: TGTGCCAGCAGCGGATCTGGTGAGACCCAGTACTTC.

This clonotype has a handful of counts. V is TRBV3-1 and J is TRBJ2-2; TRBD2 agrees at 7 bases. After removal of 5 bases from V and 4 bases from J, the junction contained 7 bases not matched to a gene. The CDR3 length is 15 residues. Germline CDR1 and CDR2: LGHDT and YNNKEL (reference sequence). The CDR3 region is CASSSGAGSTGELFF. CDR3 sequence (DNA): TGTGCCAGCAGCTCCGGAGCGGGGTCCACCGGGGAGCTGTTTTTT.

The chain uses TRBV20-1 and TRBJ2-1, with 9 bases fitting TRBD2. The V gene's germline CDR1 is DFQATT and CDR2 SNEGSKA (reference sequence). V lost 5 bases, J lost 2 bases, and 4 bases stayed unmatched. The CDR3 consists of 14 residues. The CDR3 protein is CSAPTSGTYNEQFF. CDR3 nucleotides: TGCAGTGCTCCGACTAGCGGCACCTACAATGAGCAGTTCTTC.

The rearrangement uses TRBV20-1 and TRBJ1-4; tentative D call: TRBD1 (6 bases). Trimming cost V 3 bases and J 7 bases, with 12 bases left between them. Per the germline V gene, CDR1 is DFQATT and CDR2 is SNEGSKA (reference sequence). The CDR3 is 13 residues long. CDR3 in amino acids: CSASPQGSEKLFF. The CDR3, as DNA: TGCAGTGCTAGTCCCCAGGGGAGTGAAAAACTGTTTTTT.

This clonotype has at least ten counts. The chain joins TRBV29-1 to TRBJ2-1; 7 bases match TRBD1. The V gene's germline CDR1 is SQVTM and CDR2 ANQGSEA. The V segment lost 3 bases and the J segment 4 bases; nucleotides outside the gene matches: 6. The CDR3 totals 14 residues. This CDR3 is CSVDGTVTYNEQFF. CDR3 nucleotides: TGCAGCGTTGATGGGACAGTCACATACAATGAGCAGTTCTTC.

The rearrangement links TRBV12-2 to TRBJ2-7; the table assigns TRBD2, which was not confirmed against the DNA. TRBV12-2 is tagged as a pseudogene. The CDR3 contains 15 residues. The CDR3, as DNA: TGTGCAAGTCCCCACTCCCCCGCTAGCGCCTACGAGCAGTACTTC. Residues: CASPHSPASAYEQYF.

Many counts were recorded for this clonotype. In DNA, the CDR3 is TGTGCCAGCAAGGGCAATCAGCCCCAGCATTTT. Encoded protein: CASKGNQPQHF. The rearrangement links TRBV12-3 or TRBV12-4 to TRBJ1-5; D ambiguous. The CDR3 is made up of 11 amino acids. V was pared by 7 bases and J by 2 bases, with 3 bases between.

In this sample, this clonotype turned up many times. This chain connects TRBV12-3 or TRBV12-4 to TRBJ1-1; D gene unclear. V dropped 3 bases and J dropped 0 bases, with 8 bases sitting between them. The CDR3 is 14 amino acids. The CDR3 reads CASSFRGMNTEAFF. The DNA of the CDR3 is TGTGCCAGCAGTTTCCGGGGTATGAACACTGAAGCTTTCTTT.